This T cell receptor (beta chain) emerged from a study of T cells after yellow fever vaccination. On the study more broadly: Where fractions had low cell numbers, libraries were prepared from them with the SMART-Seq v4 Ultra Low Input RNA kit. Points from the study as a whole: Contamination by abundant bulk-population clonotypes could be present in FACS-sorted repertoires. Reappearance after the booster was seen for most primary-vaccination clones, at 95% to 96% CD4 and 75% to 90% CD8. Clonotypes appearing in both CD4 and CD8 compartments existed, and their share was small.

The table lists this clonotype with many counts. Antigen: not known. One entry per CDR3 protein, called by TCRdb with MiXCR from the 5' RACE reads. Here the sample spans roughly 27,000 distinct CDR3 sequences, over 4.5% being singletons. The clonotype was recovered from a man between 25 and 39 years old who received the YFV17D yellow fever vaccine. The sequenced sample was CD8+ T cells sorted from PBMCs, obtained 10 days after the yellow fever booster vaccination.

CDR3 region: CASSGGYYEQYF. For the CDR3, the DNA is TGTGCCAGCAGTGGCGGGTACTACGAGCAGTACTTC. The rearrangement links TRBV2 to TRBJ2-7; tentatively, D is TRBD2 (5 bases). The V end lost 4 bases, the J end lost 3 bases, and 7 bases lay between the germline ends. CDR3 size: 12 residues. Germline V lookup: CDR1 SNHLY, CDR2 FYNNEI.